The rows below give T cell receptor beta chains drawn from one sample of a study of T-cell memory formation after mild COVID-19. TCRdb recomputed calls from the 5' RACE reads with MiXCR, one row per CDR3 protein. The sample yields 280,000 or so distinct CDR3 sequences, 8.2% seen once. The sequenced material came from PBMCs or a T cell subset sorted from them (not recorded which). The receptor set was obtained from a young man who had mild COVID-19 (a few samples of this study predate the infection). Cell type and time point are not known. CDR3s include the opening cysteine and the closing phenylalanine or tryptophan. A D gene is named only where the DNA matches it firmly.

v_call: TRBV12-3/TRBV12-4
d_call: .
j_call: TRBJ2-5
cdr3_aa: CASSSADGETQYF

v_call: TRBV12-2
d_call: .
j_call: TRBJ2-5
cdr3_aa: CASRPHRGSVPETQYF

v_call: TRBV7-9
d_call: TRBD2
j_call: TRBJ2-3
cdr3_aa: CASSPKKRVAGSTDTQYF

v_call: TRBV6-6
d_call: TRBD1
j_call: TRBJ1-5
cdr3_aa: CASSYFGQDSNQPQHF

v_call: TRBV14
d_call: TRBD2
j_call: TRBJ2-3
cdr3_aa: CASSFLAGTHTDTQYF

v_call: TRBV5-6
d_call: .
j_call: TRBJ2-7
cdr3_aa: CASSLNSYEQYF

v_call: TRBV4-3
d_call: TRBD2
j_call: TRBJ2-3
cdr3_aa: CASSQGNGGGLTDTQYF

v_call: TRBV12-3/TRBV12-4
d_call: TRBD1
j_call: TRBJ2-1
cdr3_aa: CASSIGQGPYNEQFF

v_call: TRBV20-1
d_call: .
j_call: TRBJ2-7
cdr3_aa: CSARDGKGYDEQYF

v_call: TRBV4-3
d_call: .
j_call: TRBJ2-1
cdr3_aa: CASSQFGSSYNEQFF

v_call: TRBV12-3/TRBV12-4
d_call: .
j_call: TRBJ2-5
cdr3_aa: CASCRDCETQYF

v_call: TRBV10-3
d_call: .
j_call: TRBJ1-5
cdr3_aa: CAISSIDQPQHF

v_call: TRBV20-1
d_call: .
j_call: TRBJ2-3
cdr3_aa: CSTEAPTQYF

v_call: TRBV11-3
d_call: .
j_call: TRBJ2-1
cdr3_aa: CASSQRTGIYGSYNEQFF

v_call: TRBV2
d_call: TRBD2
j_call: TRBJ2-1
cdr3_aa: CANTPARGSSSYNEQFF

v_call: TRBV6-2/TRBV6-3
d_call: .
j_call: TRBJ2-7
cdr3_aa: CASCSGSYEQYF

v_call: TRBV24-1
d_call: TRBD1
j_call: TRBJ1-2
cdr3_aa: CATSDGGTGGTNYGYTF

v_call: TRBV11-2
d_call: .
j_call: TRBJ2-3
cdr3_aa: CASSLGGIDTQYF

v_call: TRBV28
d_call: TRBD1
j_call: TRBJ1-2
cdr3_aa: CASTPTGTYGYTF

v_call: TRBV29-1
d_call: .
j_call: TRBJ1-1
cdr3_aa: CSGRQSTEAFF

v_call: TRBV5-1
d_call: TRBD1
j_call: TRBJ1-4
cdr3_aa: CASSEIGTGNEKLFF

v_call: TRBV20-1
d_call: .
j_call: TRBJ2-7
cdr3_aa: CSASMTLAGNSYEQYF

v_call: TRBV4-2
d_call: TRBD1
j_call: TRBJ1-2
cdr3_aa: CASSQDVGQAYYGYTF

v_call: TRBV5-1
d_call: .
j_call: TRBJ2-3
cdr3_aa: CASSPNFSTDTQYF

v_call: TRBV12-3/TRBV12-4
d_call: TRBD2
j_call: TRBJ2-5
cdr3_aa: CASSLAGREGGTQYF

v_call: TRBV29-1
d_call: .
j_call: TRBJ2-1
cdr3_aa: CSHAAGSSYNEQFF

v_call: TRBV7-2
d_call: TRBD1
j_call: TRBJ1-2
cdr3_aa: CASSSSTGSTGGYTF

v_call: TRBV7-3
d_call: TRBD2
j_call: TRBJ2-3
cdr3_aa: CASSARGPRLAGPGGTQYF

v_call: TRBV5-6
d_call: .
j_call: TRBJ2-3
cdr3_aa: CASSTSGASHADTQYF

v_call: TRBV7-2
d_call: .
j_call: TRBJ2-2
cdr3_aa: CASSFSPGNTGELFF

v_call: TRBV5-1
d_call: .
j_call: TRBJ1-3
cdr3_aa: CASSGRGNGNTIYF

v_call: TRBV6-1
d_call: .
j_call: TRBJ1-6
cdr3_aa: CASSETGGSPLHF

v_call: TRBV6-2/TRBV6-3
d_call: TRBD1
j_call: TRBJ1-5
cdr3_aa: CASSYLTGGNQPQHF

v_call: TRBV24-1
d_call: TRBD1
j_call: TRBJ1-5
cdr3_aa: CATPDRVRSNQPQHF

v_call: TRBV28
d_call: TRBD1
j_call: TRBJ1-5
cdr3_aa: CASSLEGQQPQHF

v_call: TRBV7-2
d_call: .
j_call: TRBJ1-2
cdr3_aa: CASSLRPGDGYTF

v_call: TRBV5-1
d_call: TRBD1
j_call: TRBJ1-5
cdr3_aa: CASSLMAGGGQPQHF